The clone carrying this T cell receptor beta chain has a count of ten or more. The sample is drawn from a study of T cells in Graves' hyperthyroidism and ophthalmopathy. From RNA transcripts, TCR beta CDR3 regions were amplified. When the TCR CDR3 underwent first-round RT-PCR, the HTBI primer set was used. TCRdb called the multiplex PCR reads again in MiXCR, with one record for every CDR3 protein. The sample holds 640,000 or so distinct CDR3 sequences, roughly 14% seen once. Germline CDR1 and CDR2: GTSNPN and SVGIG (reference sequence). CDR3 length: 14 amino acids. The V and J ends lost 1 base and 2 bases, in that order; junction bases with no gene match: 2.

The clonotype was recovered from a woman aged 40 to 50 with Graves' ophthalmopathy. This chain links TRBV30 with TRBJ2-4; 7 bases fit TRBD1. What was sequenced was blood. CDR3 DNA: TGTGCCTGGAGTGAGACAGGGCCCAAAAACATTCAGTACTTC. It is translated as CAWSETGPKNIQYF.